This TCR beta chain comes out of a study of T cells in Graves' hyperthyroidism and ophthalmopathy. Study observations and caveats: Ophthalmopathy could be told apart from stable hyperthyroidism with a 13 V-J model.

Using RNA transcripts as the source, TCR beta CDR3 regions were amplified. A first-round RT-PCR of the TCR CDR3 used the HTBI primer set. TCRdb recomputed calls from the multiplex PCR reads with MiXCR, one row per CDR3 protein. The data show about 350,000 distinct CDR3 sequences, with about a sixth seen just once and approximately 33% held by the top ten. In germline, CDR1 is MGHRA, CDR2 YSYEKL. This CDR3 comprises 19 residues. Trimming shortened V by 1 base and J by 4 bases, and 23 bases separated the two germline ends. Ten or more counts support this clonotype. Its antigen is still unknown. An approximately 10 ml volume of fresh peripheral blood provided the PBMCs.

The sequenced sample consisted of blood. The chain couples TRBV4-1 to TRBJ2-1, with D perhaps TRBD2 (6 bases). This clonotype was obtained from a woman aged 25 to 39 with Graves' hyperthyroidism that later progressed to Graves' ophthalmopathy. The CDR3 nucleotides read TGCGCCAGCAGCCAAGGACCACGTAGTTCCGGGAGTCGGTACAATGAGCAGTTCTTC. Protein: CASSQGPRSSGSRYNEQFF.